This T cell receptor (beta chain) stems from a study of early T cells in non-severe SARS-CoV-2 infection. Study summary: With bulk RNA from unsorted whole blood as input, sequencing yielded unpaired chains.

Regarding the study as a whole: The study's VDJdb matching favored anti-spike CD8 responses and missed private and CD4 specificities.

Individual cDNA molecules each received unique molecular identifiers attached to them. TCRdb re-called the 5' RACE reads through MiXCR, storing one row per CDR3 protein. This table has roughly 100,000 distinct CDR3 sequences, roughly 13% appearing once. There are many counts of this clonotype. Its antigen is not known. V lost 3 bases, J lost 8 bases, and 4 bases stayed unmatched. CDR3 size: 13 residues. The germline V gene has CDR1 MDHEN and CDR2 SYDVKM. The chain couples TRBV28 to TRBJ1-1; TRBD1 matches at 9 bases. The receptor comes from an adult who was a healthcare worker with PCR-confirmed SARS-CoV-2 infection or an uninfected control (not recorded which). The source material was whole blood. CDR3 sequence (DNA): TGTGCCAGCAGTTTGGGGACAGGGACCGAAGCTTTCTTT. Translated, it gives CASSLGTGTEAFF.